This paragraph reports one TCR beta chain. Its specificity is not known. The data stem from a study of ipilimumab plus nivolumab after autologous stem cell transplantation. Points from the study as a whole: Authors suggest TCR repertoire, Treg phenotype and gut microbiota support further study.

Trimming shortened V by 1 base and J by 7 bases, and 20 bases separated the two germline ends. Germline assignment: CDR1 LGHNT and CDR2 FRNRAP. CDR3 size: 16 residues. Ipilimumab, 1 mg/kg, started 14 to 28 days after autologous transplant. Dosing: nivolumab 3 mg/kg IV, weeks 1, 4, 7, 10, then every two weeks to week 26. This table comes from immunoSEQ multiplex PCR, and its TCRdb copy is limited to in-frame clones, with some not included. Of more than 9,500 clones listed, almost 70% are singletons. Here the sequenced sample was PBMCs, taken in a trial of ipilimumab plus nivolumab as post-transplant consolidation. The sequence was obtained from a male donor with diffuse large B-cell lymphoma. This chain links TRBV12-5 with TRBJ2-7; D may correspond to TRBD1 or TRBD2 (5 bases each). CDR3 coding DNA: TGTGCTAGTGGTTTGGGTCTCGGGACGGGGTCTTGGGAGCAGTACTTC. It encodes CASGLGLGTGSWEQYF. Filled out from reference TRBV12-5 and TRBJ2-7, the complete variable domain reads DARVTQTPRHKVTEMGQEVTMRCQPILGHNTVFWYRQTMMQGLELLAYFRNRAPLDDSGMPKDRFSAEMPDATLATLKIQPSEPRDSAVYFCASGLGLGTGSWEQYFGPGTRLTVT.